This TCR beta chain was documented in a study of CD8 T cells in ankylosing spondylitis. For this clonotype: Its antigen is as yet unknown. One end of the junction varies from germline; a read error may be responsible.

Looked up from germline, CDR1 is DFQATT and CDR2 is SNEGSKA (reference sequence). The CDR3 is made up of 13 amino acids. One entry per CDR3 protein, called by TCRdb with MiXCR from the 5' RACE reads. The sample holds 150,000 to 200,000 distinct CDR3 sequences, over 10% seen once. Whole-study results and caveats: One TCR beta motif, made up of seven to nine highly homologous variants, appeared characteristic of ankylosing spondylitis blood.

This sequence was found in a female donor with ankylosing spondylitis or in good health (not recorded which). The rearrangement uses TRBV20-1 and TRBJ2-3; the D gene is possibly TRBD2 (6 bases). Sequenced sample: blood, either unsorted or a sorted T cell fraction (not recorded which). CDR3 residues: CNARAGNTDTQYF. CDR3 coding DNA: TGCAATGCTAGGGCGGGAAACACAGATACGCAGTATTTT.